The text below deals with one T cell receptor beta chain. Its cognate antigen is unknown. The data are from a study of identical twins. General observations from the study: Weaker excess twin sharing was observed in beta out-of-frame sequences.

One entry per CDR3 protein, called by TCRdb with MiXCR from the 5' RACE reads. The sample includes 400,000 to 550,000 distinct CDR3 sequences, roughly a fifth of them seen just once. These records were also assigned to another study, of T cells expressing NK-cell markers.

The receptor was isolated from a woman under 30 in good health. Material: CD4+ T cells sorted from blood.

In DNA, the CDR3 is TGTGCCAGCAGTTCCTTCGGCAGGGACACTGAAGCTTTCTTT. Protein sequence: CASSSFGRDTEAFF. The chain has TRBV6-5 and TRBJ1-1, with D tentatively TRBD1 (5 bases). In germline, CDR1 is MNHEY, CDR2 SVGAGI. This CDR3 region has 14 residues. V was cut by 4 bases and J by 3 bases, with 12 bases left in between.